These T cell receptor beta chains were read from a single sample in a study of CD8+ T cells in alopecia areata. Sequenced by immunoSEQ multiplex PCR; TCRdb stores in-frame clones only, minus some. This table has more than 75,000 clones, roughly 41% appearing once. Sample: CD4+ T cells sorted from blood. The receptors here all came from a human donor with alopecia areata. Each CDR3 is given with its conserved first and last residue. D genes are given only for firm matches. A clone size is listed for some rows: how often the clone was seen (once, few, many), or a class if it is expanded.

CDR3 length: 18; V gene: TRBV4-3; J gene: TRBJ2-4; D gene: -; clone size: few; CDR3 DNA: TGCGCCAGCAGCCAAGAAAGTCCGACCGGTTGGGCCAAAAACATTCAGTACTTC; CDR3 protein: CASSQESPTGWAKNIQYF
CDR3 length: 17; V gene: TRBV7-8; J gene: TRBJ1-5; D gene: TRBD1; clone size: -; CDR3 DNA: TGTGCCAGCAGCCCAACCCCAGGGGGCTGGGGCAATCAGCCCCAGCATTTT; CDR3 protein: CASSPTPGGWGNQPQHF
CDR3 length: 16; V gene: TRBV5-1; J gene: TRBJ2-3; D gene: TRBD1; clone size: -; CDR3 DNA: TGCGCCAGCAGCTTGCCCCAGACAGGGTTCACAGATACGCAGTATTTT; CDR3 protein: CASSLPQTGFTDTQYF
CDR3 length: 14; V gene: TRBV29-1; J gene: TRBJ2-2; D gene: -; clone size: -; CDR3 DNA: TGCAGCGTTCCCCCCAGCGGCAACACCGGGGAGCTGTTTTTT; CDR3 protein: CSVPPSGNTGELFF
CDR3 length: 11; V gene: TRBV29-1; J gene: TRBJ2-5; D gene: -; clone size: once; CDR3 DNA: TGCAGCGTTGTGGTTGCGGAGACCCAGTACTTC; CDR3 protein: CSVVVAETQYF
CDR3 length: 12; V gene: TRBV29-1; J gene: TRBJ1-1; D gene: TRBD1; clone size: few; CDR3 DNA: TGCAGCGGGGGGACAGGGAACACTGAAGCTTTCTTT; CDR3 protein: CSGGTGNTEAFF
CDR3 length: 14; V gene: TRBV6-1; J gene: TRBJ1-2; D gene: TRBD1; clone size: medium-sized; CDR3 DNA: TGTGCCAGCAGTACCGGACAGGGGGGGTATGGCTACACCTTC; CDR3 protein: CASSTGQGGYGYTF
CDR3 length: 15; V gene: TRBV19; J gene: TRBJ2-5; D gene: TRBD2; clone size: few; CDR3 DNA: TGTGCCAGTAGTCGGCGGACTAGGGACCAAGAGACCCAGTACTTC; CDR3 protein: CASSRRTRDQETQYF
CDR3 length: 12; V gene: TRBV5-4; J gene: TRBJ2-1; D gene: TRBD1; clone size: -; CDR3 DNA: TGTGCCAGCAGCCCGGACAGGAATGAGCAGTTCTTC; CDR3 protein: CASSPDRNEQFF
CDR3 length: 14; V gene: TRBV5-1; J gene: TRBJ2-1; D gene: TRBD2; clone size: -; CDR3 DNA: TGCGCCAGCAGCTCGGGACCGACTAGCTCTGAGCAGTTCTTC; CDR3 protein: CASSSGPTSSEQFF
CDR3 length: 14; V gene: TRBV5-1; J gene: TRBJ2-7; D gene: -; clone size: -; CDR3 DNA: TGCGCCAGCAGCGTCGGACAGAGCTCCTACGAGCAGTACTTC; CDR3 protein: CASSVGQSSYEQYF
CDR3 length: 11; V gene: TRBV6-5; J gene: TRBJ2-4; D gene: TRBD1; clone size: -; CDR3 DNA: TGTGCCAGCAGTAATGACAGGGTCCAGTACTTC; CDR3 protein: CASSNDRVQYF
CDR3 length: 14; V gene: TRBV11-2; J gene: TRBJ2-7; D gene: -; clone size: -; CDR3 DNA: TGTGCCAGCAGCTTGGGGAGGACGCCTTGGGAGCAGTACTTC; CDR3 protein: CASSLGRTPWEQYF
CDR3 length: 15; V gene: TRBV5-1; J gene: TRBJ2-1; D gene: TRBD1; clone size: -; CDR3 DNA: TGCGCCAGCAGCTTGTTGGGACAGGGACACAATGAGCAGTTCTTC; CDR3 protein: CASSLLGQGHNEQFF
CDR3 length: 15; V gene: TRBV7-2; J gene: TRBJ2-7; D gene: TRBD1; clone size: few; CDR3 DNA: TGTGCCAGCAGCCGCCGGACAGGGGGCTCCTACGAGCAGTACTTC; CDR3 protein: CASSRRTGGSYEQYF
CDR3 length: 12; V gene: TRBV29-1; J gene: TRBJ2-1; D gene: TRBD2; clone size: -; CDR3 DNA: TGCAGCGTTGTAGGGAGGGCAGTTGAGCAGTTCTTC; CDR3 protein: CSVVGRAVEQFF
CDR3 length: 15; V gene: TRBV2; J gene: TRBJ1-4; D gene: -; clone size: -; CDR3 DNA: TGTGCCAGCAGGACAGACCTAGCAACTAATGAAAAACTGTTTTTT; CDR3 protein: CASRTDLATNEKLFF
CDR3 length: 14; V gene: TRBV6-6; J gene: TRBJ1-1; D gene: -; clone size: -; CDR3 DNA: TGTGCCAGCAGTTCCACAGGGAGGAGCACTGAAGCTTTCTTT; CDR3 protein: CASSSTGRSTEAFF
CDR3 length: 16; V gene: TRBV5-1; J gene: TRBJ2-1; D gene: -; clone size: once; CDR3 DNA: TGCGCCAGCAGCTTGGTTGGGCAGGGGACGATCGATGAGCAGTTCTTC; CDR3 protein: CASSLVGQGTIDEQFF
CDR3 length: 14; V gene: TRBV14; J gene: TRBJ2-7; D gene: -; clone size: -; CDR3 DNA: TGTGCCAGCAGCCAATTGAGACAAAGCTACGAGCAGTACTTC; CDR3 protein: CASSQLRQSYEQYF
CDR3 length: 16; V gene: TRBV7-2; J gene: TRBJ2-3; D gene: TRBD2; clone size: -; CDR3 DNA: TGTGCCAGCAGCGGAACCAGCGGGGGGGCCGCAGATACGCAGTATTTT; CDR3 protein: CASSGTSGGAADTQYF
CDR3 length: 14; V gene: TRBV5-6; J gene: TRBJ2-7; D gene: -; clone size: -; CDR3 DNA: TGTGCCAGCAGCTCAGGACGGCACTCCTACGAGCAGTACTTC; CDR3 protein: CASSSGRHSYEQYF
CDR3 length: 13; V gene: TRBV5-1; J gene: TRBJ2-1; D gene: -; clone size: -; CDR3 DNA: TGCGCCAGTGGGGGCCCTCCAACGAATGAGCAGTTCTTC; CDR3 protein: CASGGPPTNEQFF
CDR3 length: 15; V gene: TRBV30; J gene: TRBJ2-5; D gene: TRBD2; clone size: -; CDR3 DNA: TGTGCCTGGAGTTCGACTAGCGGAGAGAAAGAGACCCAGTACTTC; CDR3 protein: CAWSSTSGEKETQYF
CDR3 length: 13; V gene: TRBV29-1; J gene: TRBJ2-5; D gene: TRBD1; clone size: -; CDR3 DNA: TGCAGCGTTGAACGGGACAGTCGAGAGACCCAGTACTTC; CDR3 protein: CSVERDSRETQYF
CDR3 length: 15; V gene: TRBV29-1; J gene: TRBJ2-7; D gene: TRBD1; clone size: -; CDR3 DNA: TGCAGCGTAAGATCCACAGGGGGAAGCTCCTACGAGCAGTACTTC; CDR3 protein: CSVRSTGGSSYEQYF
CDR3 length: 14; V gene: TRBV18; J gene: TRBJ2-7; D gene: -; clone size: -; CDR3 DNA: TGTGCCAGCTCACCTTTACAGGGAATCGACGAGCAGTACTTC; CDR3 protein: CASSPLQGIDEQYF
CDR3 length: 20; V gene: TRBV15; J gene: TRBJ2-7; D gene: -; clone size: -; CDR3 DNA: TGTGCCACCAGCAGAGATGGGCGGGGGACAGGTAGCGGGAGTACCGACGAGCAGTACTTC; CDR3 protein: CATSRDGRGTGSGSTDEQYF
CDR3 length: 15; V gene: TRBV4-1; J gene: TRBJ2-7; D gene: -; clone size: -; CDR3 DNA: TGCGCCAGCAGCCAAGACGACGGGGGAACCTACGAGCAGTACTTC; CDR3 protein: CASSQDDGGTYEQYF
CDR3 length: 13; V gene: TRBV4-1; J gene: TRBJ1-5; D gene: TRBD1; clone size: -; CDR3 DNA: TGCGCCAGCAGCCAAACACAGGGGCAACCCCAGCATTTT; CDR3 protein: CASSQTQGQPQHF
CDR3 length: 16; V gene: TRBV28; J gene: TRBJ2-5; D gene: -; clone size: -; CDR3 DNA: TGTGCCAGCAGTTTCGTTTCCGACACCTTAGGGGAGACCCAGTACTTC; CDR3 protein: CASSFVSDTLGETQYF
CDR3 length: 14; V gene: TRBV7-9; J gene: TRBJ2-1; D gene: -; clone size: few; CDR3 DNA: TGTGCCGCCAAGGTCAGGAGTGGGGATTATGAGCAGTTCTTC; CDR3 protein: CAAKVRSGDYEQFF
CDR3 length: 15; V gene: TRBV30; J gene: TRBJ2-7; D gene: -; clone size: few; CDR3 DNA: TGTGCCTGGAGCGGGACCGACAGGCGGGACTACGAGCAGTACTTC; CDR3 protein: CAWSGTDRRDYEQYF
CDR3 length: 17; V gene: TRBV7-2; J gene: TRBJ1-1; D gene: TRBD1; clone size: -; CDR3 DNA: TGTGCCAGCAGCCGGGTCGGGACAGGGGGCTGGGGGACTGAAGCTTTCTTT; CDR3 protein: CASSRVGTGGWGTEAFF
CDR3 length: 13; V gene: TRBV28; J gene: TRBJ2-1; D gene: TRBD1; clone size: few; CDR3 DNA: TGTGCCAGCAGTTTAGGGACAGGGTATGAGCAGTTCTTC; CDR3 protein: CASSLGTGYEQFF
CDR3 length: 14; V gene: TRBV7-9; J gene: TRBJ2-1; D gene: TRBD1; clone size: few; CDR3 DNA: TGTGCCAGCAGCGCCCGCACAGGGGACAATGAGCAGTTCTTC; CDR3 protein: CASSARTGDNEQFF
CDR3 length: 14; V gene: TRBV6-6; J gene: TRBJ1-5; D gene: -; clone size: few; CDR3 DNA: TGTGCCAGCAGTTACTCGTATCACATGCAGGACCAGCATTTT; CDR3 protein: CASSYSYHMQDQHF
CDR3 length: 12; V gene: TRBV18; J gene: TRBJ2-7; D gene: -; clone size: -; CDR3 DNA: TGTGCCAGCTCAACAGACATTTACGAGCAGTACTTC; CDR3 protein: CASSTDIYEQYF
CDR3 length: 16; V gene: TRBV4-1; J gene: TRBJ2-1; D gene: TRBD2; clone size: -; CDR3 DNA: TGCGCCAGCAGCCAAGTCGCTAGCGGGAGGAAGTATGAGCAGTTCTTC; CDR3 protein: CASSQVASGRKYEQFF
CDR3 length: 14; V gene: TRBV5-1; J gene: TRBJ2-7; D gene: -; clone size: few; CDR3 DNA: TGCGCCAGCAGCCGGGGTAGCGGAAGATACGAGCAGTACTTC; CDR3 protein: CASSRGSGRYEQYF
CDR3 length: 16; V gene: TRBV7-2; J gene: TRBJ2-7; D gene: -; clone size: -; CDR3 DNA: TGTGCCAGCAGCTTAAGGGCGGGGCGGAGCTCCTACGAGCAGTACTTC; CDR3 protein: CASSLRAGRSSYEQYF